Listed here are 20 T cell receptor beta chains from one sample, sequenced in a study of technical replicates of blood from a handful of donors. Sequencing was performed with immunoSEQ multiplex PCR; in TCRdb, only in-frame clones are kept and a portion is missing. The data show about 83,000 clones, about 90% seen once. Sequenced input: T cells isolated from PBMCs. These receptors were obtained from a human donor in good health.

V gene TRBV29-1 combines with J gene TRBJ1-1, with 8 bases aligning to TRBD1. Germline trimming cut 7 bases from V and 11 bases from J; bases unmatched to any gene: 9. CDR1 SQVTM and CDR2 ANQGSEA come from the germline V gene. The CDR3 consists of 11 residues. CDR3 sequence: CSAEQGGWAFF. CDR3 DNA: TGCAGCGCGGAACAGGGGGGGTGGGCTTTCTTT.

The chain links TRBV9 to TRBJ2-2; 9 bases align to TRBD1. This CDR3 is 17 amino acids long. Germline values: CDR1 SGDLS, CDR2 YYNGEE. Unmatched junction bases numbered 11, after V lost 4 bases and J lost 4 bases. The chain's CDR3 is CASSPQGGTGLTGELFF. CDR3 DNA sequence: TGTGCCAGCAGCCCCCAGGGGGGGACAGGGCTCACCGGGGAGCTGTTTTTT.

The V call is TRBV19, the J call TRBJ2-7; TRBD1 matches at 7 bases. The V segment lost 6 bases and the J segment 1 base; nucleotides outside the gene matches: 6. The germline CDR1 and CDR2 sequences are LNHDA and SQIVND (reference sequence). The CDR3 has 14 amino acids. The CDR3 DNA sequence: TGTGCCAGTAGCGCCGGGACAGCTTCCTACGAGCAGTACTTC. Protein product: CASSAGTASYEQYF.

The chain couples TRBV28 to TRBJ2-5, with TRBD2 identical over 15 bases. Trimming removed 5 bases from V and 5 bases from J; junction bases left unmatched: 3. CDR1 MDHEN and CDR2 SYDVKM come from the germline V gene. The CDR3 loop spans 15 amino acids. The CDR3 reads CASSRGTSGRETQYF. In nucleotides, the CDR3 is TGTGCCAGCAGTCGCGGGACTAGCGGGAGGGAGACCCAGTACTTC.

The CDR3 region has the DNA TGTGCCAGCAGTTCAGGGTCGGGAAACACCATATATTTT. This gives the protein CASSSGSGNTIYF. The chain is built from TRBV27 and TRBJ1-3; a possible D gene is TRBD1 (5 bases). Germline assignment: CDR1 MNHEY and CDR2 SMNVEV (reference sequence). With 4 bases removed from V and 4 bases from J, the gap between germline ends came to 8 bases. The CDR3 runs 13 residues.

This clone showed up just a few times. This CDR3 is CASSPTTAAGNGYTF. The CDR3 coding sequence is TGTGCCAGCAGCCCCACGACCGCAGCAGGGAATGGCTACACCTTC. The chain employs TRBV14 and TRBJ1-2, with a possible D match to TRBD1 (5 bases). Germline V gives CDR1 SGHDN, CDR2 FVKESK. With 4 bases removed from V and 6 bases from J, the gap between germline ends came to 18 bases. CDR3 length: 15 residues.

V gene TRBV4-1 combines with J gene TRBJ2-6; 11 bases line up with TRBD2. The CDR3 covers 19 residues. The germline V gene has CDR1 MGHRA and CDR2 YSYEKL. Trimming at V came to 5 bases and at J to 0 bases, leaving 9 bases not matched to a gene. The CDR3 sequence: CASSTRTSGRSSGANVLTF. In nucleotides, the CDR3 is TGCGCCAGCAGCACCCGGACTAGCGGGCGAAGCTCTGGGGCCAACGTCCTGACTTTC.

This sequence joins TRBV15 and TRBJ1-3; no clear D gene. Germline CDR1 is LNHNV and CDR2 is YYDKDF (reference sequence). The CDR3 runs 13 residues. V lost 7 bases, J lost 4 bases, and 11 bases lay in between. CDR3 loop: CATTKSRGNTIYF. The CDR3 region has the DNA TGTGCCACCACGAAATCCAGAGGAAACACCATATATTTT.

The chain combines TRBV7-6 with TRBJ1-5, with 9 bases fitting TRBD1. CDR3 length: 15 amino acids. The junction had 8 bases not matched to a gene; V was cut back by 5 bases and J by 6 bases. CDR1 is SGHVS and CDR2 is FNYEAQ in the germline V gene. The CDR3 protein is CASSPGQGTSQPQHF. The CDR3 DNA is TGTGCCAGCAGCCCAGGACAGGGGACCTCTCAGCCCCAGCATTTT. The full variable domain, with the rest looked up from reference TRBV7-6 and TRBJ1-5, is GAGVSQSPRYKVTKRGQDVALRCDPISGHVSLYWYRQALGQGPEFLTYFNYEAQQDKSGLPNDRFSAERPEGSISTLTIQRTEQRDSAMYRCASSPGQGTSQPQHFGDGTRLSIL.

The chain links TRBV28 to TRBJ2-7; 11 nucleotides line up with TRBD1. In germline, CDR1 is MDHEN, CDR2 SYDVKM. V shed 4 bases, J shed 3 bases, and the junction held 5 bases outside the gene matches. The CDR3 loop spans 15 amino acids. For the CDR3, the DNA is TGTGCCAGCAGTTCACCGGGACAGGGGGACTACGAGCAGTACTTC. It codes for CASSSPGQGDYEQYF.

The V gene is TRBV7-9, the J gene TRBJ2-7; 8 bases align to TRBD2. This CDR3 has 16 residues. The germline V gene has CDR1 SEHNR and CDR2 FQNEAQ (reference sequence). Trimming cost V 5 bases and J 2 bases; bases outside gene matches: 11. In nucleotides, the CDR3 is TGTGCCAGCAGCCGAGATGGGCTAGCGGGCCCCTACGAGCAGTACTTC. This encodes CASSRDGLAGPYEQYF.

The V call is TRBV11-2, the J call TRBJ2-7, with D perhaps matching TRBD2 (5 bases). The CDR3 is 16 residues long. CDR1 is SGHAT, CDR2 FQNNGV, per germline. V dropped 6 bases and J dropped 5 bases, with 23 bases sitting between them. The CDR3 region is CASRRFTGLALNEQYF. CDR3 DNA sequence: TGTGCCAGCAGGCGGTTCACGGGCCTAGCTTTAAACGAGCAGTACTTC.

The sample holds one count of this clone. The rearrangement joins TRBV9 to TRBJ2-5, with D tentatively TRBD1 (5 bases). Germline V lookup: CDR1 SGDLS, CDR2 YYNGEE. This CDR3 contains 14 residues. Trimming took off 2 bases at V and 5 bases at J, with 13 bases between the two ends. The CDR3 loop is CASSVAARAETQYF. The CDR3, as DNA: TGTGCCAGCAGCGTGGCCGCCAGGGCGGAGACCCAGTACTTC.

This chain links TRBV7-9 with TRBJ2-7; weak D call: TRBD1 (6 bases). Germline V gene sequence: CDR1 SEHNR, CDR2 FQNEAQ (reference sequence). Trimming took 8 bases from V and 6 from J, leaving 20 bases between them. The CDR3 runs 14 residues. For the CDR3, the DNA is TGTGCCAGCGGAAAAGGACAGCCCAGTCGCGAGCAGTACTTC. Encoded protein: CASGKGQPSREQYF.

This chain connects TRBV7-8 to TRBJ2-3; weak D call: TRBD1 (6 bases). Germline V CDR1 and CDR2: SGHVS, FQNEAQ. The CDR3 is made up of 15 amino acids. Trimming took 8 bases from V and 0 from J, leaving 15 bases between them. DNA of the CDR3: TGTGCCAGCCACAGGACAGAAATCAGCACAGATACGCAGTATTTT. Amino acid sequence: CASHRTEISTDTQYF.

The chain uses TRBV6-1 and TRBJ1-5; 9 nucleotides match TRBD1. Trimming at V came to 0 bases and at J to 5 bases, leaving 5 bases not matched to a gene. In germline, CDR1 is MNHNS, CDR2 SASEGT. There are 16 residues in the CDR3. CDR3 loop: CASSEAQGQGYQPQHF. The CDR3 bases are TGTGCCAGCAGTGAAGCGCAGGGACAGGGCTATCAGCCCCAGCATTTT.

The chain recombines TRBV7-7 with TRBJ2-2; 8 nucleotides align to TRBD2. The germline gives CDR1 SSHAT, CDR2 FNYEAQ (reference sequence). The ends lost 5 bases at V and 7 bases at J; junction bases unmatched: 9. The CDR3 is 15 residues long. The CDR3 spells CASSQLAARGGELFF. The CDR3 nucleotides are TGTGCCAGCAGCCAACTAGCGGCTAGGGGCGGGGAGCTGTTTTTT.

This chain connects TRBV6-4 to TRBJ2-1; 11 positions match TRBD2. V shed 2 bases, J shed 8 bases, and the junction held 5 bases outside the gene matches. Germline CDR1 and CDR2: MRHNA and SNTAGT. This CDR3 has 15 residues. CDR3 loop: CASSDRTSGSDEQFF. The CDR3 coding sequence is TGTGCCAGCAGTGACCGAACTAGCGGGAGCGATGAGCAGTTCTTC.

The chain carries TRBV5-6 and TRBJ1-2, with 7 bases identical to TRBD1. CDR1 is SGHDT, CDR2 YYEEEE, per germline. J was trimmed by 6 bases and V by 0 bases; bases with no gene match: 2. The CDR3 length is 13 residues. CDR3 sequence reads: CASSLVGGHGYTF. DNA of the CDR3: TGTGCCAGCAGCTTGGTAGGGGGCCATGGCTACACCTTC. The whole variable domain, filled in from reference TRBV5-6 and TRBJ1-2, reads DAGVTQSPTHLIKTRGQQVTLRCSPKSGHDTVSWYQQALGQGPQFIFQYYEEEERQRGNFPDRFSGHQFPNYSSELNVNALLLGDSALYLCASSLVGGHGYTFGSGTRLTVV.

The genes are TRBV30 and TRBJ2-3; 7 bases match TRBD2. V lost 0 bases to trimming and J lost 0 bases; unmatched junction nucleotides: 27. Germline assignment: CDR1 GTSNPN and CDR2 SVGIG (reference sequence). The CDR3 loop spans 23 amino acids. CDR3 in DNA: TGTGCCTGGAGTGTACTTTGTGAGTTGGGAGGGGAAAAGCGGAAAGAAAGCACAGATACGCAGTATTTT. Encoded protein: CAWSVLCELGGEKRKESTDTQYF.